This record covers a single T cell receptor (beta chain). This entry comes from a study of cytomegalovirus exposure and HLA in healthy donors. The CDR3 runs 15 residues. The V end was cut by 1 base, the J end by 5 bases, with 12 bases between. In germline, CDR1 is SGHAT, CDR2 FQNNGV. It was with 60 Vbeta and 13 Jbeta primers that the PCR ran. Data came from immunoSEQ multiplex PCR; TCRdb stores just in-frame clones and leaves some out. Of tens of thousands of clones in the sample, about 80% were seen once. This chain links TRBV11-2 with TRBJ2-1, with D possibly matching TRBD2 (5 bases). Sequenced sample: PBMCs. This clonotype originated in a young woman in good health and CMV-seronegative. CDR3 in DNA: TGTGCCAGCAGCTTAGCGGCGGGTCAAAACAATGAGCAGTTCTTC. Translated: CASSLAAGQNNEQFF. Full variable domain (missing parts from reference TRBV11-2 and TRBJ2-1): EAGVAQSPRYKIIEKRQSVAFWCNPISGHATLYWYQQILGQGPKLLIQFQNNGVVDDSQLPKDRFSAERLKGVDSTLKIQPAKLEDSAVYLCASSLAAGQNNEQFFGPGTRLTVL.